This is a list of T cell receptor beta chains from one sample in a study of blood T cell repertoires in COVID-19. Produced via immunoSEQ multiplex PCR; TCRdb's table is partial and in-frame only. This table has roughly 150,000 clones, around four fifths appearing once. The sample was peripheral blood. The source is an elderly woman with COVID-19, enrolled during active disease. Each CDR3 is given with its conserved first and last residue. D genes are given only for firm matches. The size of a clone is reported for some rows only, either as once, few or many, or as a class for expanded clones.

D gene | J gene | clone size | V gene | CDR3 protein | CDR3 DNA
TRBD1 | TRBJ2-3 | NA | TRBV7-9 | CASTLNRGMGTDTQYF | TGTGCCAGCACCCTAAACAGGGGAATGGGCACAGATACGCAGTATTTT
NA | TRBJ1-1 | NA | TRBV14 | CASSQDRNTEAFF | TGTGCCAGCAGCCAAGACCGTAACACTGAAGCTTTCTTT
NA | TRBJ1-2 | NA | TRBV14 | CASSQAGASGYTF | TGTGCCAGCAGCCAAGCGGGAGCGAGCGGCTACACCTTC
NA | TRBJ1-1 | few | TRBV2 | CASSPGSREGNTEAFF | TGTGCCAGCAGTCCCGGCTCCCGGGAGGGGAACACTGAAGCTTTCTTT
NA | TRBJ1-2 | once | TRBV12-3/TRBV12-4 | CASSLNGVGYTF | TGTGCCAGCAGTTTAAACGGGGTGGGCTACACCTTC
NA | TRBJ1-2 | NA | TRBV29-1 | CSVEGLGGRAAYGYTF | TGCAGCGTTGAAGGGCTGGGGGGGCGCGCGGCCTATGGCTACACCTTC
NA | TRBJ1-2 | NA | TRBV7-2 | CASSLAQRNYGYTF | TGTGCCAGCAGCTTAGCTCAGCGTAACTATGGCTACACCTTC
NA | TRBJ2-1 | NA | TRBV2 | CASSSGGYNEQFF | TGTGCCAGCAGCTCCGGAGGCTACAATGAGCAGTTCTTC
TRBD1 | TRBJ1-4 | NA | TRBV10-3 | CAISQGDLGEKLFF | TGTGCCATCAGTCAGGGGGACTTAGGGGAAAAACTGTTTTTT
TRBD1 | TRBJ1-3 | NA | TRBV7-6 | CASSLASRTGGSGNTIYF | TGTGCCAGCAGCTTAGCGAGTCGGACAGGGGGTTCTGGAAACACCATATATTTT
NA | TRBJ1-3 | NA | TRBV12-3/TRBV12-4 | CASSRGLGATIYF | TGTGCCAGCAGCCGCGGGCTCGGAGCCACCATATATTTT
TRBD2 | TRBJ2-7 | NA | TRBV28 | CASRKLLAGGRSEQYF | TGTGCCAGCAGGAAGTTACTAGCGGGAGGCCGAAGCGAGCAGTACTTC
NA | TRBJ1-1 | NA | TRBV5-5 | CASSSTTGIAEAFF | TGTGCCAGCAGTTCGACAACAGGGATCGCTGAAGCTTTCTTT
TRBD2 | TRBJ2-2 | NA | TRBV5-1 | CASTPLAGAPGELFF | TGCGCCAGCACCCCTCTAGCGGGAGCCCCCGGGGAGCTGTTTTTT
TRBD1 | TRBJ1-3 | NA | TRBV7-9 | CASSRGTVGNTIYF | TGTGCCAGCAGCCGAGGGACAGTGGGAAACACCATATATTTT
NA | TRBJ1-2 | NA | TRBV6-5 | CASADAGVGVRGYTF | TGTGCCAGCGCAGATGCGGGGGTTGGGGTCAGAGGCTACACCTTC
TRBD1 | TRBJ1-1 | NA | TRBV5-4 | CASSGGTVNTEAFF | TGTGCCAGCAGCGGAGGGACAGTCAACACTGAAGCTTTCTTT
TRBD1 | TRBJ1-6 | NA | TRBV2 | CASRDGTGVRSPLHF | TGTGCCAGCAGGGATGGGACAGGGGTTCGGTCACCCCTCCACTTT
TRBD2 | TRBJ2-3 | once | TRBV5-1 | CASSLVGTSGGRGADTQYF | TGCGCCAGCAGCTTGGTCGGGACTAGCGGGGGCCGGGGCGCAGATACGCAGTATTTT
NA | TRBJ2-5 | NA | TRBV14 | CASSPLARKGVQETQYF | TGTGCCAGCAGCCCTCTTGCAAGGAAGGGAGTCCAAGAGACCCAGTACTTC
NA | TRBJ1-5 | NA | TRBV19 | CASTGGVSNQPQHF | TGTGCCAGTACCGGAGGGGTTAGCAATCAGCCCCAGCATTTT
NA | TRBJ1-3 | NA | TRBV7-9 | CASSRGGPGNTIYF | TGTGCCAGCAGTCGAGGGGGTCCTGGAAACACCATATATTTT
TRBD1 | TRBJ1-4 | NA | TRBV5-1 | CASSIRDSNEKLFF | TGCGCCAGCAGCATCCGGGACAGTAATGAAAAACTGTTTTTT
NA | TRBJ1-5 | NA | TRBV10-3 | CAISEADRLGQPQHF | TGTGCCATCAGTGAGGCCGACAGGTTGGGTCAGCCCCAGCATTTT
NA | TRBJ1-1 | NA | TRBV28 | CASSTRGGADTEAFF | TGTGCCAGCAGTACCCGGGGGGGCGCCGACACTGAAGCTTTCTTT
TRBD1 | TRBJ2-7 | NA | TRBV2 | CASTPGQGAYEQYF | TGTGCCAGCACCCCGGGACAGGGGGCCTACGAGCAGTACTTC
NA | TRBJ2-4 | NA | TRBV3-1/TRBV3-2 | CASSQGGLAKNIQYF | TGTGCCAGCAGCCAAGGAGGCCTAGCCAAAAACATTCAGTACTTC
TRBD1 | TRBJ2-1 | NA | TRBV6-5 | CASTQGQGAYNEQFF | TGTGCCAGCACCCAGGGACAGGGTGCCTACAATGAGCAGTTCTTC
NA | TRBJ1-5 | NA | TRBV5-4 | CASSLGTGSNQPQHF | TGTGCCAGCAGCTTGGGAACAGGGAGCAATCAGCCCCAGCATTTT
NA | TRBJ2-3 | NA | TRBV5-1 | CASSPLLDTDTQYF | TGCGCCAGCAGCCCCCTACTAGATACAGATACGCAGTATTTT